What follows are 26 T cell receptor beta chains derived from one specimen sequenced in a study of cytomegalovirus exposure and HLA in healthy donors. The PCR contained 60 Vbeta and 13 Jbeta primers. TCRdb's table, derived via immunoSEQ multiplex PCR, lists solely in-frame clones and lacks some. The sample holds some 150,000 clones, around 70% seen once. The sequencing input was PBMCs. The receptor set was obtained from a woman aged 55-75 years in good health and CMV-seropositive.

The rearrangement uses TRBV5-1 and TRBJ2-3; D might be TRBD1 (6 bases). Germline loops: CDR1 SGHRS, CDR2 YFSETQ. This CDR3 is built from 14 residues. The V gene lost 3 bases and the J gene lost 2 bases, with 10 bases spanning the gap. This chain's CDR3 is CASSSGQSTDTQYF. As DNA, the CDR3 is TGCGCCAGCAGCTCCGGACAGTCCACAGATACGCAGTATTTT.

V usage is TRBV9 and J usage is TRBJ1-4; 10 nucleotides agree with TRBD1. Germline values: CDR1 SGDLS, CDR2 YYNGEE. The length of the CDR3 is 17 residues. J was trimmed by 5 bases and V by 0 bases; bases with no gene match: 7. CDR3 bases: TGTGCCAGCAGCGTAGTGGGGGACAGGGGCTCGAATGAAAAACTGTTTTTT. As protein: CASSVVGDRGSNEKLFF.

This clone was detected a few times. The chain is built from TRBV28 and TRBJ2-1, with 10 bases lining up with TRBD2. The CDR3 sequence is 15 residues long. In germline, CDR1 is MDHEN, CDR2 SYDVKM. V shed 2 bases, J shed 6 bases, and the junction held 4 bases outside the gene matches. The CDR3 reads CASSLGTSEANEQFF. The CDR3 DNA follows: TGTGCCAGCAGTTTAGGGACTAGCGAGGCCAATGAGCAGTTCTTC.

This sequence joins TRBV28 and TRBJ1-1; D gene uncertain. The CDR3 runs 18 residues. The germline V gene has CDR1 MDHEN and CDR2 SYDVKM. V lost 6 bases and J lost 2, with 25 bases in between. This chain's CDR3 is CASSRSGRSTLSNTEAFF. The DNA for the CDR3 is TGTGCCAGCAGCCGGTCCGGCAGGTCTACGCTTTCTAACACTGAAGCTTTCTTT.

The chain combines TRBV29-1 with TRBJ2-3; D ambiguous. CDR3 length: 12 residues. V was shortened by 6 bases and J by 2 bases, with 9 bases between the two germline ends. Germline V gives CDR1 SQVTM, CDR2 ANQGSEA. The CDR3 DNA reads as TGCAGCGTAATAGAATCCACAGATACGCAGTATTTT. Residues: CSVIESTDTQYF.

This clone has a handful of counts. V is TRBV11-2 and J is TRBJ2-7; weak D call: TRBD1 (6 bases). Trimming left V 3 bases short and J 3 bases short, with 12 bases between. CDR1 is SGHAT, CDR2 FQNNGV, per germline. This CDR3 has 14 residues. Here the CDR3 reads CASSFRQGIYEQYF. The CDR3 region has the DNA TGTGCCAGCAGCTTTAGGCAGGGGATCTACGAGCAGTACTTC.

In this sample, this clone turned up a few times. This sequence joins TRBV7-8 and TRBJ1-3, with D perhaps TRBD1 (6 bases). The CDR3 has 15 residues. V lost 5 bases, J lost 2 bases, and 13 bases lay in between. CDR1 is SGHVS, CDR2 FQNEAQ, per germline. CDR3 protein: CASSTAAGAGNTIYF. The CDR3 region has the DNA TGTGCCAGCAGCACAGCCGCAGGGGCTGGAAACACCATATATTTT. Supplemented by reference TRBV7-8 and TRBJ1-3, the full variable domain reads GAGVSQSPRYKVAKRGQDVALRCDPISGHVSLFWYQQALGQGPEFLTYFQNEAQLDKSGLPSDRFFAERPEGSVSTLKIQRTQQEDSAVYLCASSTAAGAGNTIYFGEGSWLTVV.

The V call is TRBV28, the J call TRBJ2-7; 7 nucleotides agree with TRBD1. The CDR3 is 14 amino acids. CDR1 is MDHEN, CDR2 SYDVKM, per germline. V shed 5 bases and J 2 bases; nucleotides not matched to a gene: 6. This CDR3 reads CASSGTAFPYEQYF. In DNA, the CDR3 is TGTGCCAGCAGTGGGACAGCCTTCCCCTACGAGCAGTACTTC.

The rearrangement joins TRBV9 to TRBJ1-2; D is possibly TRBD1 (5 bases). CDR1 and CDR2 from the germline V gene are SGDLS and YYNGEE. V was shortened by 0 bases and J by 4 bases, with 16 bases between the two germline ends. This CDR3 has 16 residues. CDR3 loop: CASSVVDSPTVYGYTF. The CDR3 nucleotides read TGTGCCAGCAGCGTAGTTGACAGCCCCACGGTCTATGGCTACACCTTC.

J is TRBJ2-1 and V is TRBV5-1, with TRBD2 matching over 8 bases. The CDR3 sequence is 16 residues long. Trimming removed 0 bases from V and 0 bases from J; junction bases left unmatched: 2. CDR1 SGHRS and CDR2 YFSETQ come from the germline V gene. In nucleotides, the CDR3 is TGCGCCAGCAGCTTGGAGCTAGCGGGCTCCTACAATGAGCAGTTCTTC. Translation: CASSLELAGSYNEQFF.

The J gene is TRBJ2-7, the V gene TRBV6-5, with TRBD1 matching 7 bases. Losses at the gene ends were 6 bases for V and 2 bases for J; bases not matched to a gene: 10. Germline values: CDR1 MNHEY, CDR2 SVGAGI. The CDR3 is made up of 15 amino acids. The CDR3 coding sequence is TGTGCCAGCAGATACCGGGACAGCGGTACCTACGAGCAGTACTTC. Translating gives CASRYRDSGTYEQYF.

V gene TRBV28 combines with J gene TRBJ1-5; D may be TRBD1 (5 bases). The CDR3 is made up of 15 amino acids. In germline, CDR1 is MDHEN, CDR2 SYDVKM. The V end was cut by 6 bases, the J end by 2 bases, with 14 bases between. The CDR3 loop reads CASRPSRGGNQPQHF. The CDR3 DNA sequence: TGTGCCAGCAGACCCAGCCGGGGGGGCAATCAGCCCCAGCATTTT. Variable domain in full (rest from reference TRBV28 and TRBJ1-5): DVKVTQSSRYLVKRTGEKVFLECVQDMDHENMFWYRQDPGLGLRLIYFSYDVKMKEKGDIPEGYSVSREKKERFSLILESASTNQTSMYLCASRPSRGGNQPQHFGDGTRLSIL.

The CDR3 spells CASSLQSDRESTDTQYF. CDR3 nucleotides: TGTGCCAGCAGTTTACAGTCAGACAGGGAATCGACAGATACGCAGTATTTT. The rearrangement uses TRBV28 and TRBJ2-3; 7 bases are shared with TRBD1. V gave up 2 bases and J gave up 3 bases; unmatched junction bases: 11. The CDR3 is 17 residues long. The germline CDR1 and CDR2 sequences are MDHEN and SYDVKM.

CDR3 residues: CASSSGWEAYEQYF. In DNA, the CDR3 is TGTGCCAGCAGTTCCGGGTGGGAGGCCTACGAGCAGTACTTC. The V and J genes are TRBV6-5 and TRBJ2-7, with D possibly being TRBD2 (6 bases). CDR3 size: 14 residues. From germline, CDR1 is MNHEY and CDR2 SVGAGI. Deletions cut 4 bases from V and 2 bases from J, with 12 bases between.

The table lists this clone with a few counts. The V and J genes are TRBV4-1 and TRBJ2-7; D call uncertain. The CDR3 covers 13 residues. Per germline, CDR1 MGHRA and CDR2 YSYEKL. Trimming stripped 0 bases from V and 2 bases from J, with 5 bases between. CDR3 in amino acids: CASSQEGAYEQYF. The CDR3, as DNA: TGCGCCAGCAGCCAAGAAGGAGCCTACGAGCAGTACTTC.

V gene TRBV7-9 combines with J gene TRBJ2-4; D may be TRBD1 (6 bases). Germline CDR1 and CDR2: SEHNR and FQNEAQ (reference sequence). The V and J ends lost 2 bases and 2 bases respectively, with 10 bases between them. The CDR3 runs 15 residues. The CDR3 sequence is CASSLLTGPKNIQYF. CDR3 nucleotide sequence: TGTGCCAGCAGCTTACTCACAGGGCCCAAAAACATTCAGTACTTC.

This chain connects TRBV11-1 to TRBJ2-2; the match to TRBD2 covers 11 bases. The CDR3 consists of 17 residues. The V and J ends lost 0 bases and 5 bases, in that order; junction bases with no gene match: 5. CDR1 is SGHAT and CDR2 is FQDESV in the germline V gene (reference sequence). The CDR3 DNA reads TGTGCCAGCAGCTTAGCTAGCGGGAGGGCCGGGACCGGGGAGCTGTTTTTT. As protein: CASSLASGRAGTGELFF.

The genes are TRBV5-1 and TRBJ2-2; 7 nucleotides agree with TRBD1. The V segment lost 4 bases and the J segment 1 base; nucleotides outside the gene matches: 7. This CDR3 comprises 16 residues. Germline V gene data show CDR1 as SGHRS and CDR2 as YFSETQ. CDR3 nucleotides: TGCGCCAGCAGCCTGGGGGACAGAAAGAACACCGGGGAGCTGTTTTTT. Translated: CASSLGDRKNTGELFF.

The chain has TRBV27 and TRBJ1-2; 7 positions match TRBD1. From germline, CDR1 is MNHEY and CDR2 SMNVEV (reference sequence). The CDR3 is 15 residues long. The J segment lost 2 bases and the V segment lost 6 bases, leaving 9 bases of the junction unmatched. CDR3 residues: CASSSSDRVNYGYTF. The DNA of the CDR3 is TGTGCCAGCAGCTCTTCCGACAGGGTGAACTATGGCTACACCTTC.

V and J are TRBV29-1 and TRBJ2-1, with D uncertain. V lost 4 bases to trimming and J lost 6 bases, with 7 bases between them. Germline-derived CDR1 and CDR2 are SQVTM and ANQGSEA. The CDR3 extends over 11 amino acids. CDR3 loop: CSVVVGNEQFF. The CDR3 nucleotides read TGCAGCGTTGTCGTCGGCAATGAGCAGTTCTTC.

V gene TRBV28 combines with J gene TRBJ2-5, with 9 bases matching TRBD2. V shed 5 bases and J 1 base; nucleotides not matched to a gene: 2. CDR3 length: 14 amino acids. The germline gives CDR1 MDHEN, CDR2 SYDVKM. CDR3 coding DNA: TGTGCCAGCAGTGGACTAGCGCTCCAAGAGACCCAGTACTTC. Its translation: CASSGLALQETQYF.

In DNA form, the CDR3 reads TGTGCCAGCAGCGTAGGGAGCGGGAGGTGGAACGAGCAGTACTTC. Encoded protein: CASSVGSGRWNEQYF. V usage is TRBV9 and J usage is TRBJ2-7; the match to TRBD2 covers 9 bases. This CDR3 has 15 amino acids. The junction had 6 bases not matched to a gene; V was cut back by 0 bases and J by 5 bases. Germline CDR1 is SGDLS and CDR2 is YYNGEE.

The chain carries TRBV6-5 and TRBJ1-1, with a possible D match to TRBD1 (5 bases). From germline, CDR1 is MNHEY and CDR2 SVGAGI. The V and J ends lost 5 bases and 4 bases respectively, with 14 bases between them. This CDR3 contains 14 residues. In nucleotides, the CDR3 is TGTGCCAGCAGTCAAAACGCAGGGCTCACTGAAGCTTTCTTT. Translating it yields CASSQNAGLTEAFF.

The rearrangement joins TRBV27 to TRBJ2-1, with 9 bases fitting TRBD1. CDR3 size: 15 residues. After removal of 6 bases from V and 2 bases from J, the junction contained 5 bases not matched to a gene. Germline V gene sequence: CDR1 MNHEY, CDR2 SMNVEV (reference sequence). In DNA, the CDR3 is TGTGCCAGCAGCCGGAGACAGGGGGCCTACAATGAGCAGTTCTTC. Amino acids: CASSRRQGAYNEQFF.

The V and J genes are TRBV2 and TRBJ1-1; 10 bases match TRBD1. The CDR3 is made up of 13 amino acids. Trimming at V came to 6 bases and at J to 11 bases, leaving 9 bases not matched to a gene. Germline V gives CDR1 SNHLY, CDR2 FYNNEI. The CDR3 protein is CASSPGGDRGAFF. CDR3 in DNA: TGTGCCAGCAGCCCCGGAGGGGACAGGGGTGCTTTCTTT.

This clone was counted between two and nine times. The genes are TRBV28 and TRBJ1-2; TRBD1 is a possible D gene (6 bases). CDR1 and CDR2 from the germline V gene are MDHEN and SYDVKM. The CDR3 runs to 15 residues. Trimming stripped 5 bases from V and 1 base from J, with 14 bases between. The CDR3 nucleotides are TGTGCCAGCAGTCTCGGGGGGGCGTTTAACTATGGCTACACCTTC. Amino acids: CASSLGGAFNYGYTF.